The present TCR beta chain was sequenced within a study of vaccination effects on CD4 cells after COVID-19. Assay: immunoSEQ multiplex PCR; the TCRdb copy retains only in-frame clones and omits some. The repertoire holds about 59,000 clones, around 82% seen once, with 1.5% to 2% in the top ten. Before any sequencing was done, the ViraFEST assay used viral peptide pools to expand antigen-specific CD4+ T cells. Investigators separated out CD4+ T cells once around nine days of culture had passed. Participants were given two doses of BNT162b2 or mRNA-1273 vaccine. The junction had 7 bases not matched to a gene; V was cut back by 3 bases and J by 6 bases. The CDR3 runs 15 residues. Germline V lookup: CDR1 SGHRS, CDR2 YFSETQ. This clone came up a few times. Its target is unknown.

The receptor's source is a human donor who received a COVID-19 vaccine. The rearrangement uses TRBV5-1 and TRBJ1-4; 8 nucleotides match TRBD1. The material was CD4+ T cells from PBMCs cultured with HCoV-OC43 spike peptides, obtained after COVID-19 vaccination. Subset specified: HCoV-OC43 spike overlapping peptide pool stimulation. Written as DNA, the CDR3 is TGCGCCAGCAGCTGGATGACAGGGGAGGATGAAAAACTGTTTTTT. Its protein is CASSWMTGEDEKLFF.